Sequencing of this T cell receptor beta chain was carried out in a study of radiation and T cells in renal cell carcinoma. Study-wide results and limits: Without pretreatment biopsies, baseline tumor clonotype presence was undetermined. Top tumor clonotypes rose in blood 2 weeks post-radiation, then contracted.

The germline CDR1 and CDR2 sequences are MNHNS and SASEGT. The ends were cut back, 2 bases at V and 9 bases at J, with 10 bases in the middle. The CDR3 has 12 residues. For this clone: Its target is not known.

Sequencing was performed with immunoSEQ multiplex PCR; in TCRdb, only in-frame clones are kept and a portion is missing. This repertoire shows roughly 160,000 clones, around 90% found once; its top ten account for around 10%. Noted time point: blood 4 weeks post-SBRT, at nephrectomy. Treatment reported: 15 Gy SBRT to primary tumor, nephrectomy 4 weeks later. Specimen: blood, collected from a patient whose treatment included radiotherapy and nephrectomy. The sequence was obtained from a woman between 50 and 59 years old with renal cell carcinoma. The chain links TRBV6-1 to TRBJ1-1; D might be TRBD1 (5 bases). The CDR3 is CASSEFGTQAFF. In nucleotides, the CDR3 is TGTGCCAGCAGTGAATTTGGGACGCAAGCTTTCTTT.